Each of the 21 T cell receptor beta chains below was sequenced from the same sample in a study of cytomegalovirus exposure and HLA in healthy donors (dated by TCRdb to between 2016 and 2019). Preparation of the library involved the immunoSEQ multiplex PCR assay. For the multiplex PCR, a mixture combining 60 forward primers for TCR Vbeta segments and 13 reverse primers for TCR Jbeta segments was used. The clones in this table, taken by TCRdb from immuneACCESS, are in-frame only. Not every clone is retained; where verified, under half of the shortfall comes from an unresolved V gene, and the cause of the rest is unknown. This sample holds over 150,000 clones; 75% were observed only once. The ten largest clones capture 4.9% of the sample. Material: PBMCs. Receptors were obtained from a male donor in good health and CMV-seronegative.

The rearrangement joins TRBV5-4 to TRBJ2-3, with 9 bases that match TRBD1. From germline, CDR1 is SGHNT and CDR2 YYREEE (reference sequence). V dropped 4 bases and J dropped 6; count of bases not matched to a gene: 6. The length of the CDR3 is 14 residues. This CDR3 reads CASSPDRGWDTQYF. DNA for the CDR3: TGTGCCAGCAGCCCTGACAGGGGGTGGGATACGCAGTATTTT.

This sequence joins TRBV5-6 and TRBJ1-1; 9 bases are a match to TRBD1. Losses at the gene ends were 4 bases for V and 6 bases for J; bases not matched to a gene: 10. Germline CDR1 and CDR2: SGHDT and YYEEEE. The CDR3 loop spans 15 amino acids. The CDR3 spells CASSAGGTGSPEAFF. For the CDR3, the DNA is TGTGCCAGCAGCGCTGGCGGGACAGGGTCTCCTGAAGCTTTCTTT.

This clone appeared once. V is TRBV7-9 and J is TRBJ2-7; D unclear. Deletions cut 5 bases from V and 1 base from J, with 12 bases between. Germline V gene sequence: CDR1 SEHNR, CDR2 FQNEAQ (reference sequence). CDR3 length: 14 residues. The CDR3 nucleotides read TGTGCCAGCAGCCGCCCGCTAGATTCCTACGAGCAGTACTTC. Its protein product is CASSRPLDSYEQYF.

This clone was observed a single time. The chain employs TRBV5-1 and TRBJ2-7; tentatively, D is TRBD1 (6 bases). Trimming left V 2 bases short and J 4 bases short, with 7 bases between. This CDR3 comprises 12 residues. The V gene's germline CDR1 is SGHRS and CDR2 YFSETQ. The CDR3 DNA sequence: TGCGCCAGCAGCTTAACAGGGTACGAGCAGTACTTC. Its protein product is CASSLTGYEQYF. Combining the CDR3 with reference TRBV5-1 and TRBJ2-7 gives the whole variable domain KAGVTQTPRYLIKTRGQQVTLSCSPISGHRSVSWYQQTPGQGLQFLFEYFSETQRNKGNFPGRFSGRQFSNSRSEMNVSTLELGDSALYLCASSLTGYEQYFGPGTRLTVT.

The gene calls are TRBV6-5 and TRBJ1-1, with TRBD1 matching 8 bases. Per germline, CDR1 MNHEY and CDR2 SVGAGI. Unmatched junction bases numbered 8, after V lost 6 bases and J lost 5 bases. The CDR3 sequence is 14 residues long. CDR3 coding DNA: TGTGCCAGCAGGACGGACAGGGCTCAAACTGAAGCTTTCTTT. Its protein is CASRTDRAQTEAFF.

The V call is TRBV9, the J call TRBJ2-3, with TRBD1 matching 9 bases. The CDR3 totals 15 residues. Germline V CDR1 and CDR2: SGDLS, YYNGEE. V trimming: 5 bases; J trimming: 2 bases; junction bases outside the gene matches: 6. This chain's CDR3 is CASSPWTGATDTQYF. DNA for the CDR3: TGTGCCAGCAGTCCCTGGACAGGGGCCACAGATACGCAGTATTTT.

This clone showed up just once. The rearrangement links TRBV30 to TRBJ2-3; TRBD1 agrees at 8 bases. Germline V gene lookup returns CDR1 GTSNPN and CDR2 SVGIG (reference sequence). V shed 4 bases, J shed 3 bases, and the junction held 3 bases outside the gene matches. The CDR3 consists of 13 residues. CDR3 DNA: TGTGCCTGGAACAGGGGGTTTACAGATACGCAGTATTTT. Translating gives CAWNRGFTDTQYF.

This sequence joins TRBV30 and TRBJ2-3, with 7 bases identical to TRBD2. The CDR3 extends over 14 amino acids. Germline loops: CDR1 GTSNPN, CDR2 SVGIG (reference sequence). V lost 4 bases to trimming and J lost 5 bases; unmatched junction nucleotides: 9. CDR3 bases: TGTGCCTGGAACCGAATCGCGGGGGTAGATACGCAGTATTTT. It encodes CAWNRIAGVDTQYF.

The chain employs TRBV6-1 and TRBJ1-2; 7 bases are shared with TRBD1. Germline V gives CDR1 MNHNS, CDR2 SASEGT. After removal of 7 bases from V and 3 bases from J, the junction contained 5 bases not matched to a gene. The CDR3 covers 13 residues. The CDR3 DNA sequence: TGTGCCAGCACGGGGCAGGGGGACTATGGCTACACCTTC. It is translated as CASTGQGDYGYTF.

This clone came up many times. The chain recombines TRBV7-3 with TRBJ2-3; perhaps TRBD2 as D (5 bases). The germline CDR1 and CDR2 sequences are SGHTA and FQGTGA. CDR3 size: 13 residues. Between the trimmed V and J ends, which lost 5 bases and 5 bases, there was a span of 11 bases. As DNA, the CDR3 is TGTGCCAGCAGCCCCTATAGCGAAGATACGCAGTATTTT. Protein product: CASSPYSEDTQYF.

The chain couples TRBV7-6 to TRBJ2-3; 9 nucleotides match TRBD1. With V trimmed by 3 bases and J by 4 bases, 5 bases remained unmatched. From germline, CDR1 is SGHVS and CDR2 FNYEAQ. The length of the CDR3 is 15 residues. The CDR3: CASSLGQGRPDTQYF. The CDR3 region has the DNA TGTGCCAGCAGCTTGGGACAGGGAAGGCCAGATACGCAGTATTTT. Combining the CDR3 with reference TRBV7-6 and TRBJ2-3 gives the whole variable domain GAGVSQSPRYKVTKRGQDVALRCDPISGHVSLYWYRQALGQGPEFLTYFNYEAQQDKSGLPNDRFSAERPEGSISTLTIQRTEQRDSAMYRCASSLGQGRPDTQYFGPGTRLTVL.

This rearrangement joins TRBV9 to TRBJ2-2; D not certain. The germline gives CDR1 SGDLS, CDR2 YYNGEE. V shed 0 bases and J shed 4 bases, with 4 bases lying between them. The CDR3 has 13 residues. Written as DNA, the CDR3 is TGTGCCAGCAGCGTAGGGCTCACCGGGGAGCTGTTTTTT. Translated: CASSVGLTGELFF.

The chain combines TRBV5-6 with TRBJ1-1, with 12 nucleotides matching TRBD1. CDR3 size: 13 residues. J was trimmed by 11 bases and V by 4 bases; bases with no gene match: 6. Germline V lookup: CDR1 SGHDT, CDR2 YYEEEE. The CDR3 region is CASSRGTGGWAFF. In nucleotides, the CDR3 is TGTGCCAGCAGCCGCGGGACAGGGGGCTGGGCTTTCTTT.

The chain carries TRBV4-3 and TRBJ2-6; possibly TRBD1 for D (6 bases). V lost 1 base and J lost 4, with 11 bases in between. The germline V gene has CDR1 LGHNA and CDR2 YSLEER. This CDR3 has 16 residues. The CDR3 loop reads CASSQATGSGANVLTF. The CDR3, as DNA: TGCGCCAGCAGCCAAGCAACAGGGTCGGGGGCCAACGTCCTGACTTTC.

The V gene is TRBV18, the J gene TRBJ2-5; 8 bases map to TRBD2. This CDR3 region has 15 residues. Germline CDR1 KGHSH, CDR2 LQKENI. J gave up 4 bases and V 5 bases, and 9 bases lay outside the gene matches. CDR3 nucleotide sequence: TGTGCCAGCTCATCCCCAGCGGGAGTCGGAGAGACCCAGTACTTC. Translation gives CASSSPAGVGETQYF.

The DNA for the CDR3 is TGTGCCAGCAGCCGAGGGACAGATAATTCACCCCTCCACTTT. Residues: CASSRGTDNSPLHF. The rearrangement links TRBV5-6 to TRBJ1-6; 7 bases agree with TRBD1. Unmatched junction bases numbered 3, after V lost 4 bases and J lost 5 bases. The CDR3 spans 14 residues. CDR1 and CDR2 from the germline V gene are SGHDT and YYEEEE.

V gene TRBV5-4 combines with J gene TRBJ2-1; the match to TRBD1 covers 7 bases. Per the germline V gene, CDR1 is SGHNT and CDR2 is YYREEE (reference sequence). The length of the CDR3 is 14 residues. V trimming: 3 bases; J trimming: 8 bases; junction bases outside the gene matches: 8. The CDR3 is CASSWSTGVDEQFF. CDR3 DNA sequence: TGTGCCAGCAGCTGGTCTACAGGGGTCGATGAGCAGTTCTTC.

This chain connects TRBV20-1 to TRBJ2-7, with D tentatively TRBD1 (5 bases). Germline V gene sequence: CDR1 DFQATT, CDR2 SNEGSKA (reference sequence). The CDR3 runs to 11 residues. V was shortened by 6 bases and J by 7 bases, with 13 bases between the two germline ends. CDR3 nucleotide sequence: TGCAGTGCGCCCGCTAGGGGTGAGCAGTACTTC. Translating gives CSAPARGEQYF.

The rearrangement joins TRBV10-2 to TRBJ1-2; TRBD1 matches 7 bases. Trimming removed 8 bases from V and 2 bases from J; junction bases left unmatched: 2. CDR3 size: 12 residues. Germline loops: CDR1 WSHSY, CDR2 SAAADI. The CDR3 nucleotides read TGCGCCAGCGTGGGACAGAACTATGGCTACACCTTC. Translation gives CASVGQNYGYTF.

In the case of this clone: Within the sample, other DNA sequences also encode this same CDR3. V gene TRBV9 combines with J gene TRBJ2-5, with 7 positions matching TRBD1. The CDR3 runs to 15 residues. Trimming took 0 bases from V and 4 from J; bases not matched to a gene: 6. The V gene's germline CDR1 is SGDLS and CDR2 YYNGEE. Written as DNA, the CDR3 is TGTGCCAGCAGCGTAGGGGGGTCAGGGGGAGAGACCCAGTACTTC. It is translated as CASSVGGSGGETQYF.

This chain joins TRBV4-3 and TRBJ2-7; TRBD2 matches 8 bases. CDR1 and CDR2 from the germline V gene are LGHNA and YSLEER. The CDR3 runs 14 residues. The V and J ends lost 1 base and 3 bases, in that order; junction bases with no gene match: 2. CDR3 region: CASSQASGGYEQYF. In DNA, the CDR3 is TGCGCCAGCAGCCAAGCAAGCGGGGGCTACGAGCAGTACTTC.